This T cell receptor beta chain emerged from a study of monozygotic twins with cystic fibrosis. Findings of the study overall: Co-twins had the most similar V usage for 13 of 16 pairs, J for 8.

Notes on this clone: Antigen: not known.

Between the trimmed V and J ends, which lost 1 base and 0 bases, there was a span of 13 bases. Germline V gene lookup returns CDR1 SGHDN and CDR2 FVKESK. This CDR3 is 18 amino acids long. Assay used: immunoSEQ multiplex PCR; TCRdb lists only in-frame clones, some missing. The data hold about 20,000 clones, with about 89% observed a single time. This chain uses TRBV14 with TRBJ2-6, with D perhaps TRBD1 (6 bases). The sample comprised blood. The origin of this receptor is a girl between 2 and 10 years old with cystic fibrosis. The CDR3 sequence is CASSQVWGQNSGANVLTF. CDR3 nucleotide sequence: TGTGCCAGCAGCCAAGTGTGGGGACAAAACTCTGGGGCCAACGTCCTGACTTTC.